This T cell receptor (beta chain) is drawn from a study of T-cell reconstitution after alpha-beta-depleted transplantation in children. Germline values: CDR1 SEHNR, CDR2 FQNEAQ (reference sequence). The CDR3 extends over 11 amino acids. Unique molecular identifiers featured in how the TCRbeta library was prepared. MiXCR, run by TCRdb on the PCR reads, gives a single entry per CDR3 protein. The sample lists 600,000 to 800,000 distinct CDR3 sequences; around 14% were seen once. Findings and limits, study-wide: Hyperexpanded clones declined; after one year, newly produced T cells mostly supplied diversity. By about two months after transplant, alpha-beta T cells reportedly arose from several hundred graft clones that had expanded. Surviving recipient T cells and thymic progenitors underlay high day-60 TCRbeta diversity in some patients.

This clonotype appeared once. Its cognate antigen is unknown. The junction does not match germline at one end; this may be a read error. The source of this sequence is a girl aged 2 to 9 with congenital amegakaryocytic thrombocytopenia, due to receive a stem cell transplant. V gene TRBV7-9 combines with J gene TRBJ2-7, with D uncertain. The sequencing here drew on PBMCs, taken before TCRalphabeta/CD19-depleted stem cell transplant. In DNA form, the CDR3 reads TGTGGCAGCAGCTTCACGGACGAGCAGTACTTC. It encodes CGSSFTDEQYF. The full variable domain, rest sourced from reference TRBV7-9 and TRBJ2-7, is DTGVSQNPRHKITKRGQNVTFRCDPISEHNRLYWYRQTLGQGPEFLTYFQNEAQLEKSRLLSDRFSAERPKGSFSTLEIQRTEQGDSAMYLCGSSFTDEQYFGPGTRLTVT.